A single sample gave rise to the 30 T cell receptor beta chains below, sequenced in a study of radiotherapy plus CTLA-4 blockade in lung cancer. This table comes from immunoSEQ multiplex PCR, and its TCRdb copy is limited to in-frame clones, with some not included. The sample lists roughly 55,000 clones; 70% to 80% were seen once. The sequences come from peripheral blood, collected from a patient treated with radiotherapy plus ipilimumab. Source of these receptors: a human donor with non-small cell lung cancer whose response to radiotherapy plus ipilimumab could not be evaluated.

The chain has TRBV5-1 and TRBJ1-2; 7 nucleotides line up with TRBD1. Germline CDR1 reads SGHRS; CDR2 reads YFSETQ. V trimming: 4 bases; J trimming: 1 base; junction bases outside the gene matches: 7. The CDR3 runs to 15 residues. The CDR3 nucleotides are TGCGCCAGCAGCACTTGGACAGGCTTTAACTATGGCTACACCTTC. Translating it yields CASSTWTGFNYGYTF.

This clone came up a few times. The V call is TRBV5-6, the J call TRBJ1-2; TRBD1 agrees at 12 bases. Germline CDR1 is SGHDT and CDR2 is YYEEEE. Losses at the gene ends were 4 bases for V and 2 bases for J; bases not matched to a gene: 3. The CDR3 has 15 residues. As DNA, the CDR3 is TGTGCCAGCAGCGATGGGACAGGGGGCAACTATGGCTACACCTTC. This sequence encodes CASSDGTGGNYGYTF. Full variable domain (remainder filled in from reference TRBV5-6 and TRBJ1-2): DAGVTQSPTHLIKTRGQQVTLRCSPKSGHDTVSWYQQALGQGPQFIFQYYEEEERQRGNFPDRFSGHQFPNYSSELNVNALLLGDSALYLCASSDGTGGNYGYTFGSGTRLTVV.

CDR3 loop: CASSLAAGGPGELFF. CDR3 nucleotides: TGCGCCAGCAGCTTGGCCGCGGGAGGACCCGGGGAGCTGTTTTTT. J is TRBJ2-2 and V is TRBV5-1; TRBD2 aligns across 8 bases. The CDR3 runs to 15 residues. Germline values: CDR1 SGHRS, CDR2 YFSETQ. Trimming took 0 bases from V and 6 from J; bases not matched to a gene: 4.

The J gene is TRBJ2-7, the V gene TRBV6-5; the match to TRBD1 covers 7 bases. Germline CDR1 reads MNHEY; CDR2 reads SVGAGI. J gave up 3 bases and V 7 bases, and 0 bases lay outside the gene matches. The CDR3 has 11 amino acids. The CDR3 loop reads CASTGGYEQYF. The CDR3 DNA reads TGTGCCAGCACAGGGGGCTACGAGCAGTACTTC.

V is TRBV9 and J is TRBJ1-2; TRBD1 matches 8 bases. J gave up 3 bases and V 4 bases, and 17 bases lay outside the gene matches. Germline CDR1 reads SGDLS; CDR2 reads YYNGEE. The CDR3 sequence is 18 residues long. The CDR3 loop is CASSQEGLFKQGDYGYTF. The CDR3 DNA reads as TGTGCCAGCAGCCAAGAAGGCCTCTTTAAACAGGGGGACTATGGCTACACCTTC.

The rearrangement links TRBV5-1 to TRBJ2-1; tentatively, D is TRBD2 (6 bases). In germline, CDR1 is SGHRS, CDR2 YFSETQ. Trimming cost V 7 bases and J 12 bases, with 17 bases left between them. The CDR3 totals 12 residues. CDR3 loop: CASGPSRGGQFF. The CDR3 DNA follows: TGCGCCAGCGGCCCATCTAGGGGAGGGCAGTTCTTC. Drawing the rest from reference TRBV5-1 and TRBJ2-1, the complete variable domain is KAGVTQTPRYLIKTRGQQVTLSCSPISGHRSVSWYQQTPGQGLQFLFEYFSETQRNKGNFPGRFSGRQFSNSRSEMNVSTLELGDSALYLCASGPSRGGQFFGPGTRLTVL.

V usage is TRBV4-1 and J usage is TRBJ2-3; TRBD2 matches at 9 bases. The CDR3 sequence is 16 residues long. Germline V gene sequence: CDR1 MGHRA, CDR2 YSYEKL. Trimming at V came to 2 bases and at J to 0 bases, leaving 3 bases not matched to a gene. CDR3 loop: CASSQLAGASTDTQYF. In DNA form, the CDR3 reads TGCGCCAGCAGCCAATTAGCGGGAGCTAGCACAGATACGCAGTATTTT.

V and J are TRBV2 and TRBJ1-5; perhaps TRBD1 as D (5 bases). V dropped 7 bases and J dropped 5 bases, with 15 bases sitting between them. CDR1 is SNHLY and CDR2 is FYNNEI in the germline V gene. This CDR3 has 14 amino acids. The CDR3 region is CASTGGRGDQPQHF. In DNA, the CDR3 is TGTGCCAGCACGGGTGGAAGGGGTGATCAGCCCCAGCATTTT.

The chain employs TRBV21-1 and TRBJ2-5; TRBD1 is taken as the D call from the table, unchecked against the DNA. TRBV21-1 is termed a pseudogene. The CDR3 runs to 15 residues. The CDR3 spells CASSRFARVGETQYF. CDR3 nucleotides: TGTGCCAGCAGCCGATTCGCCAGGGTTGGGGAGACCCAGTACTTC.

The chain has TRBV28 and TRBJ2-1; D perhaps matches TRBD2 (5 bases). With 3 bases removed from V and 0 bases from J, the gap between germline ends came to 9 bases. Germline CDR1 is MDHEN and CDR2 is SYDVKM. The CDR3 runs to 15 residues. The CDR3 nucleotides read TGTGCCAGCAGTTTCCAGGCGGGCTCCTACAATGAGCAGTTCTTC. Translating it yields CASSFQAGSYNEQFF.

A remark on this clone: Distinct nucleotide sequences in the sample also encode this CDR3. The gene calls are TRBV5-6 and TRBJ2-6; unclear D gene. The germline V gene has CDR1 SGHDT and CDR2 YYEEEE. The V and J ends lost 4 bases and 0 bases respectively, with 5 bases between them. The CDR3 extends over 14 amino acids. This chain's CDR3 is CASSPLSGANVLTF. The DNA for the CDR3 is TGTGCCAGCAGCCCACTCTCTGGGGCCAACGTCCTGACTTTC.

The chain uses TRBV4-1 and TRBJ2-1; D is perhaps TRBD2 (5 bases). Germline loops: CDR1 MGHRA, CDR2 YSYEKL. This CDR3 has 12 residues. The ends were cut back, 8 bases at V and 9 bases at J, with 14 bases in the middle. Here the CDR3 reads CASGRRSGEQFF. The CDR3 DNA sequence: TGCGCCAGCGGCCGGAGGAGCGGTGAGCAGTTCTTC.

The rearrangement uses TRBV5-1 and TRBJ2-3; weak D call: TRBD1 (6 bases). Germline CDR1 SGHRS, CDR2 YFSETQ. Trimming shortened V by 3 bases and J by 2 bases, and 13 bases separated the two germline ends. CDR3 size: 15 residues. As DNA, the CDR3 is TGCGCCAGCAGCTACCGACAGGAGTCCACAGATACGCAGTATTTT. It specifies CASSYRQESTDTQYF.

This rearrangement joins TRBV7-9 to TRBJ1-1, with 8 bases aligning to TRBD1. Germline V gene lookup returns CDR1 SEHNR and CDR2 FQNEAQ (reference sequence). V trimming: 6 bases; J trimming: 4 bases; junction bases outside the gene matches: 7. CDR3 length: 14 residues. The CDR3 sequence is CASREDREFTEAFF. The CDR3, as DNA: TGTGCCAGCAGGGAGGACAGGGAGTTCACTGAAGCTTTCTTT.

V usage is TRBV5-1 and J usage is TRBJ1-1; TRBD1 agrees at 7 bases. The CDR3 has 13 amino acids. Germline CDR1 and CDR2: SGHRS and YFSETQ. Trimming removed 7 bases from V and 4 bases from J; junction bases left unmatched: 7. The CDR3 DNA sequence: TGCGCCAGCGGTCGACAGGGAGGCACTGAAGCTTTCTTT. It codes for CASGRQGGTEAFF.

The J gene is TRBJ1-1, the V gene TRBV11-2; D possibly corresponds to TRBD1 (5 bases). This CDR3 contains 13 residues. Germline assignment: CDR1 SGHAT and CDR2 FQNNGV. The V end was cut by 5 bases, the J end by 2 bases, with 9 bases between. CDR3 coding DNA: TGTGCCAGCAGCCCCGGGACTAACACTGAAGCTTTCTTT. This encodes CASSPGTNTEAFF.

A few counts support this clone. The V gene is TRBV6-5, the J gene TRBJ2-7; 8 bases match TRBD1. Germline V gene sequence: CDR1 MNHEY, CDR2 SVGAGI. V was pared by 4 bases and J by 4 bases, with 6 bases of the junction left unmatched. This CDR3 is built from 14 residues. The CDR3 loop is CASSSTGGRYEQYF. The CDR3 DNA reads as TGTGCCAGCAGTTCTACAGGGGGAAGGTACGAGCAGTACTTC.

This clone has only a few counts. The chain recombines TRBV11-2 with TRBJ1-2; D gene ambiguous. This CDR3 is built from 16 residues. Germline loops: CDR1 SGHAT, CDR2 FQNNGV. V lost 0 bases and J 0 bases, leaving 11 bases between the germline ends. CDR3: CASSLDGTVANYGYTF. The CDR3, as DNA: TGTGCCAGCAGCTTAGATGGAACAGTAGCTAACTATGGCTACACCTTC.

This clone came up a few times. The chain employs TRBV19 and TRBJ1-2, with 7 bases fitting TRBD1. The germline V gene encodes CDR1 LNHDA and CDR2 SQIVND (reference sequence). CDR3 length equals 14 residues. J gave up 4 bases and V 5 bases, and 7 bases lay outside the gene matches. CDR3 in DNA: TGTGCCAGTAGTTCGGCGGACAGGCTCTATGGCTACACCTTC. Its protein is CASSSADRLYGYTF.

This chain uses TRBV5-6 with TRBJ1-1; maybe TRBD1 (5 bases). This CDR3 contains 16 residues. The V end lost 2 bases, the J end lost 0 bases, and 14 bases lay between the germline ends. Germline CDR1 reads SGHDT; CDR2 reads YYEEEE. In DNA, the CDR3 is TGTGCCAGCAGCTTTTGGGCAGGGCTCATGAACACTGAAGCTTTCTTT. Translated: CASSFWAGLMNTEAFF.

CDR3 nucleotides: TGTGCCAGCAGTTATTGCCGGACAGGGGAAGGAAACACCATATATTTT. Translated, it gives CASSYCRTGEGNTIYF. The chain carries TRBV6-9 and TRBJ1-3, with 9 bases identical to TRBD1. V lost 1 base, J lost 4 bases, and 5 bases stayed unmatched. CDR1 is MNHGY and CDR2 is SVAAGI in the germline V gene. CDR3 length equals 16 residues.

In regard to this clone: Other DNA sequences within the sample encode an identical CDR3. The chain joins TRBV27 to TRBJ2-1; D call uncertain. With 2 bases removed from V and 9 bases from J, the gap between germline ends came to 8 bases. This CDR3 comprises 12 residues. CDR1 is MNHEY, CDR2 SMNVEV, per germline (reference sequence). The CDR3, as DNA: TGTGCCAGCAGTTTAATGAGTGGTGAGCAGTTCTTC. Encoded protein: CASSLMSGEQFF.

CDR3 in amino acids: CSVGGQGHDNEQFF. The CDR3 DNA reads TGCAGCGTTGGTGGACAGGGGCACGACAATGAGCAGTTCTTC. The chain recombines TRBV29-1 with TRBJ2-1; 9 positions agree with TRBD1. The V gene end was trimmed by 4 bases and the J gene end by 5 bases; junction bases not matched to a gene: 6. This CDR3 contains 14 residues. Germline lookup yields CDR1 SQVTM and CDR2 ANQGSEA.

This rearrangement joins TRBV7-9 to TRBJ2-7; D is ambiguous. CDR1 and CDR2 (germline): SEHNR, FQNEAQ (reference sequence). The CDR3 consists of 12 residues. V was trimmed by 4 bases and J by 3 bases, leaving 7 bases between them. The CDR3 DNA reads TGTGCCAGCAGCTCGGCTAGCTACGAGCAGTACTTC. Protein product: CASSSASYEQYF.

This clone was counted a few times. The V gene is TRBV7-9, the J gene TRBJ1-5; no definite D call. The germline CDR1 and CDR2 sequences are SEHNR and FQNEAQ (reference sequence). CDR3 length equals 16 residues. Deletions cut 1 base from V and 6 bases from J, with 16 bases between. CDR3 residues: CASSLDPGGISQPQHF. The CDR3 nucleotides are TGTGCCAGCAGCTTAGATCCAGGAGGGATTAGTCAGCCCCAGCATTTT. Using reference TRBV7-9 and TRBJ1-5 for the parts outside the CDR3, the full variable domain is DTGVSQNPRHKITKRGQNVTFRCDPISEHNRLYWYRQTLGQGPEFLTYFQNEAQLEKSRLLSDRFSAERPKGSFSTLEIQRTEQGDSAMYLCASSLDPGGISQPQHFGDGTRLSIL.

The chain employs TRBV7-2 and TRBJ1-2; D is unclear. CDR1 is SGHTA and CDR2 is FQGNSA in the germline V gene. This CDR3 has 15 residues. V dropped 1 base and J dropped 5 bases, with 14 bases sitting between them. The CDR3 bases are TGTGCCAGCAGCTTAGGCGTGGAGGGTTTATATGGCTACACCTTC. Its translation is CASSLGVEGLYGYTF.

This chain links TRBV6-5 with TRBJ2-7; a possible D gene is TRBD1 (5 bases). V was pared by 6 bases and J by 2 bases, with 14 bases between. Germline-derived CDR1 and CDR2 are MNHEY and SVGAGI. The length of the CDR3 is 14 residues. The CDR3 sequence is CASSPTAGPYEQYF. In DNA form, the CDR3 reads TGTGCCAGCAGCCCGACGGCAGGGCCCTACGAGCAGTACTTC.

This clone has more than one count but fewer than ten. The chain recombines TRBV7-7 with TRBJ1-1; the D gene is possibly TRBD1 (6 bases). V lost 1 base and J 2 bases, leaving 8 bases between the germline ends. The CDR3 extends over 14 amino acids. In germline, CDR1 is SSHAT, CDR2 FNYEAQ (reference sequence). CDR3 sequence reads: CASSLGGGNTEAFF. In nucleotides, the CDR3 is TGTGCCAGCAGCTTAGGAGGGGGTAACACTGAAGCTTTCTTT.

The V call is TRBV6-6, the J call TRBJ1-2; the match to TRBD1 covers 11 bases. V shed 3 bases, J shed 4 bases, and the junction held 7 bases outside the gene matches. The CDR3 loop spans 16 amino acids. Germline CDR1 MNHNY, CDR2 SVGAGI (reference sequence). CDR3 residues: CASSYGGQGVSYGYTF. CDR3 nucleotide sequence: TGTGCCAGCAGTTATGGGGGACAGGGGGTCAGCTATGGCTACACCTTC.

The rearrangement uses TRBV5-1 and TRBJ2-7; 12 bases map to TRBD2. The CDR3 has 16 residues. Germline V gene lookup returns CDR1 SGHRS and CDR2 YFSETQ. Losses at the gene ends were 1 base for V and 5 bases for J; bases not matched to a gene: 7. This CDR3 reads CASSLTRLAGDNEQYF. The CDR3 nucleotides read TGCGCCAGCAGCTTGACCCGACTAGCGGGAGATAACGAGCAGTACTTC.